This T cell receptor (beta chain) was recovered during a study of blood T cell repertoires in COVID-19. Method: immunoSEQ multiplex PCR; TCRdb's copy keeps in-frame clones and lacks some. The data show 50,000 or so clones, less than 90% seen once. The sequenced sample was peripheral blood. The source of this sequence is a human donor in a cohort sampled during active COVID-19.

The CDR3 reads CASIPPGRGMNTEAFF. As DNA, the CDR3 is TGTGCCAGCATCCCCCCGGGCAGGGGCATGAACACTGAAGCTTTCTTT. The chain is built from TRBV28 and TRBJ1-1, with D perhaps TRBD1 (6 bases). The germline V gene encodes CDR1 MDHEN and CDR2 SYDVKM. The CDR3 spans 16 residues. V lost 7 bases and J lost 0, with 18 bases in between.